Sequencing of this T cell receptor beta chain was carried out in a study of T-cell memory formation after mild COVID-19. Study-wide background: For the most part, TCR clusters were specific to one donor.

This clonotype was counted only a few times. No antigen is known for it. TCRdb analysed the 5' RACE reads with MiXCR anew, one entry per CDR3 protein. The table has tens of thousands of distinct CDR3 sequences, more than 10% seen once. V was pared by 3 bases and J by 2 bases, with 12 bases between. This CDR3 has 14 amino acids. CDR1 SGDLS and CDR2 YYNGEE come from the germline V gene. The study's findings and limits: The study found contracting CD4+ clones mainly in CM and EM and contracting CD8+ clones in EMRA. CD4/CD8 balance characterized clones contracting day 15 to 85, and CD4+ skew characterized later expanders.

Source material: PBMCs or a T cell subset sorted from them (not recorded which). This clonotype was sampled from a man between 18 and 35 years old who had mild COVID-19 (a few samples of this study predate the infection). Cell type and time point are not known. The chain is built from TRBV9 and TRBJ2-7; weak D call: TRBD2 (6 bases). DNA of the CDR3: TGTGCCAGCAGCGCCGGGACTGAGACCTACGAGCAGTACTTC. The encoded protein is CASSAGTETYEQYF.